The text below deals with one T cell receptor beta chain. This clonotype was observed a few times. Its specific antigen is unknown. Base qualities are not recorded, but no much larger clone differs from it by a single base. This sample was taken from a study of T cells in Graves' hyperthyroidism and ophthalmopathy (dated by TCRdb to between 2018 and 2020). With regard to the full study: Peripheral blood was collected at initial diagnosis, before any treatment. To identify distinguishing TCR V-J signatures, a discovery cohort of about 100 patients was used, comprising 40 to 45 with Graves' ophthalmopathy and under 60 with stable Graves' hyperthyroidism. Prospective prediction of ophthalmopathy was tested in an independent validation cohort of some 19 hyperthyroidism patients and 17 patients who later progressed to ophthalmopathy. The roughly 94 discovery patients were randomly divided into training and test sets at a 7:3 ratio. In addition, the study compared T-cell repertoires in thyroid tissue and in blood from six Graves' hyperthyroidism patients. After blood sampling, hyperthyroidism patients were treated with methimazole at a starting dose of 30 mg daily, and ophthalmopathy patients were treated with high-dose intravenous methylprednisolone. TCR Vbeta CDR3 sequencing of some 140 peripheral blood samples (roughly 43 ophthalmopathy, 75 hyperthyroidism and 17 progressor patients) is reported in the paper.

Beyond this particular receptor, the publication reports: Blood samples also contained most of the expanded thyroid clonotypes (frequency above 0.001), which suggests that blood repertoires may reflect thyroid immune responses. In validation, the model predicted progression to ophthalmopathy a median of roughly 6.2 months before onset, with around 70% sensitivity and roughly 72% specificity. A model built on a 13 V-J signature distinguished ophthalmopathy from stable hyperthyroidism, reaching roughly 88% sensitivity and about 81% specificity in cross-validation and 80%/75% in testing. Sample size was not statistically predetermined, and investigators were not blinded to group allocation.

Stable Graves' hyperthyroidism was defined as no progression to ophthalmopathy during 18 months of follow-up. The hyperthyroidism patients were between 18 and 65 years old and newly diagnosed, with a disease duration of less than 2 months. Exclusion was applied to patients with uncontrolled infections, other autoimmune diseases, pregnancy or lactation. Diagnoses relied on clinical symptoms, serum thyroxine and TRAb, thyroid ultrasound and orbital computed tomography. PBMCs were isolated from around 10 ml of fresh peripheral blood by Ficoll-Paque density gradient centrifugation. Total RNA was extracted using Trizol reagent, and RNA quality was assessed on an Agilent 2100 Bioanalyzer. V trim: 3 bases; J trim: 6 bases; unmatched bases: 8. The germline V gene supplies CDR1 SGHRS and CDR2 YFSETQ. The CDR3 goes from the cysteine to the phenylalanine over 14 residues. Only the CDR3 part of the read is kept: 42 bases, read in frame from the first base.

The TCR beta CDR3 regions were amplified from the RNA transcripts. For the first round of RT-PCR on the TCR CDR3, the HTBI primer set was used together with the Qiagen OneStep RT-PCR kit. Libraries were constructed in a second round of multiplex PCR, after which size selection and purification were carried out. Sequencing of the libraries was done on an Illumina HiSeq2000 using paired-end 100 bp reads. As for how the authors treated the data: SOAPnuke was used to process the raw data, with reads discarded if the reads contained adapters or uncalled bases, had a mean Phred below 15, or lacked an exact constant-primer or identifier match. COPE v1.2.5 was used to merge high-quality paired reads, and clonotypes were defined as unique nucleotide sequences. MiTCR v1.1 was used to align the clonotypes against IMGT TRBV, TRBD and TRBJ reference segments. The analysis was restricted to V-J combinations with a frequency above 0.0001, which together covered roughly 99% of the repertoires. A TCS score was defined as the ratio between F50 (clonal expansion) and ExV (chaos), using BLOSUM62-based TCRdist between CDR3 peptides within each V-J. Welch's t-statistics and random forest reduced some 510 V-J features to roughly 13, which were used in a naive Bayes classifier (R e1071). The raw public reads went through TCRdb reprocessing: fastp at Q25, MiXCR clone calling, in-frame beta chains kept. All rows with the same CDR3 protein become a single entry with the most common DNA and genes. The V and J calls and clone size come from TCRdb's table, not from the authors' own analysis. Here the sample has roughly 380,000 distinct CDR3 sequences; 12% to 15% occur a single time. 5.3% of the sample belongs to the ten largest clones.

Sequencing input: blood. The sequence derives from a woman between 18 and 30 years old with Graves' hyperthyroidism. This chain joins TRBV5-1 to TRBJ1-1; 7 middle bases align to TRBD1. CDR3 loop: CASSSLTGLPEAFF. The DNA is TGCGCCAGCAGCTCCCTGACAGGGCTCCCTGAAGCTTTCTTT.